What follows describes a single T cell receptor beta chain. TCRdb independently ran MiXCR on the 5' RACE reads; one entry per CDR3 protein. The sample contains under 900,000 distinct CDR3 sequences, 18% of which appear only once. This sample stems from a study of identical twins. V was pared by 1 base and J by 0 bases, with 11 bases between. Germline-derived CDR1 and CDR2 are SGHKS and YYEKEE (reference sequence). The CDR3 has 16 amino acids. This sample also belongs to another study, concerning T cells expressing NK-cell markers.

J is TRBJ2-4 and V is TRBV5-5; either TRBD1 or TRBD2 may fit D (5 bases each). This receptor was obtained from a young woman in good health. Sequencing was performed on PBMCs. The CDR3, as DNA: TGTGCCAGCAGCTTGACCGGGACCGTAGCCAAAAACATTCAGTACTTC. It yields the protein CASSLTGTVAKNIQYF. Based on the CDR3 plus reference TRBV5-5 and TRBJ2-4, the full variable domain is DAGVTQSPTHLIKTRGQQVTLRCSPISGHKSVSWYQQVLGQGPQFIFQYYEKEERGRGNFPDRFSARQFPNYSSELNVNALLLGDSALYLCASSLTGTVAKNIQYFGAGTRLSVL.